In its sample, the clone carrying this T cell receptor beta chain was seen once. The antigen remains undetermined. This sample is part of a study of cytomegalovirus exposure and HLA in healthy donors. About the research overall: In a previous analysis, more than 90 million unique TCR beta sequences were found from 170 million or so T cells. Findings and caveats of the study: As was reported, the HLA-A and HLA-B alleles of most subjects were accurately predicted from TCR beta sequences.

PCR amplification relied on 60 Vbeta primers (plus 13 Jbeta primers). Produced via immunoSEQ multiplex PCR; TCRdb's table is partial and in-frame only. The sample consists of 100,000 to 150,000 clones, just under 85% of them appearing once. V shed 3 bases and J shed 5 bases, with 11 bases lying between them. CDR3 size: 14 residues. CDR1 and CDR2 from the germline V gene are MNHEY and SMNVEV (reference sequence). V is TRBV27 and J is TRBJ2-1, with D unresolved. This sequence originates from a boy aged 2 to 9 in good health and CMV-seronegative. The sequenced sample was PBMCs. The CDR3 protein is CASSLTPTHNEQFF. In DNA form, the CDR3 reads TGTGCCAGCAGTTTGACTCCGACCCACAATGAGCAGTTCTTC.